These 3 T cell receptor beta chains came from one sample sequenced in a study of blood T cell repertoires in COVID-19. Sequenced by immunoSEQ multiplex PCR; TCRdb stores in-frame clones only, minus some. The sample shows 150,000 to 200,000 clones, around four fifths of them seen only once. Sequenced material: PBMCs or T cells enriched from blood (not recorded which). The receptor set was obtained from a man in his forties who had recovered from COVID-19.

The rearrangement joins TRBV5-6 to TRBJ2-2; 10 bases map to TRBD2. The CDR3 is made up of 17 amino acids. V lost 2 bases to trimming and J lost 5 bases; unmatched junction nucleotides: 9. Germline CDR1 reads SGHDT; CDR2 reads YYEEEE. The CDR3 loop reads CASSFPRTSGGTGELFF. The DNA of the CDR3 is TGTGCCAGCAGCTTTCCTCGGACTAGCGGTGGGACCGGGGAGCTGTTTTTT.

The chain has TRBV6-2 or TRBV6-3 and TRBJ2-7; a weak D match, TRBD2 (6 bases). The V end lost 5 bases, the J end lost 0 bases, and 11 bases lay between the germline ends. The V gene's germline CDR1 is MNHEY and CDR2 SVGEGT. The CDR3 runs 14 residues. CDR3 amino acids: CASSGGTSSYEQYF. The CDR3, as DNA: TGTGCCAGCAGTGGAGGGACGAGCTCCTACGAGCAGTACTTC.

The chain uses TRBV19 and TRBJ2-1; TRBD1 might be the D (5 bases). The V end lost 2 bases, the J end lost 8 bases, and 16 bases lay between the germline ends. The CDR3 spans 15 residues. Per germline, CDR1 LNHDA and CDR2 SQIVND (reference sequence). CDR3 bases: TGTGCCAGTAGTATATGGTCCCCTGAAGGGGATGAGCAGTTCTTC. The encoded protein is CASSIWSPEGDEQFF.